The 25 T cell receptor beta chains given below trace back to one sample, sequenced in a study of pediatric ulcerative colitis. Data came from immunoSEQ multiplex PCR; TCRdb stores just in-frame clones and leaves some out. The sample has 12,000 to 15,000 clones, 90% seen once. The sequencing sample was made of blood. These receptors were collected from a boy aged 5-17 years with moderate ulcerative colitis.

This chain uses TRBV7-2 with TRBJ1-3; D unclear. The germline gives CDR1 SGHTA, CDR2 FQGNSA. The V end was cut by 3 bases, the J end by 4 bases, with 13 bases between. The CDR3 contains 15 residues. In DNA form, the CDR3 reads TGTGCCAGCAGCTTTGGCCAGAGCTGGGGAAACACCATATATTTT. Encoded protein: CASSFGQSWGNTIYF.

V gene TRBV6-5 combines with J gene TRBJ1-5; 8 bases match TRBD1. CDR1 MNHEY and CDR2 SVGAGI come from the germline V gene. V was pared by 3 bases and J by 7 bases, with 11 bases of the junction left unmatched. The CDR3 covers 16 residues. The CDR3 DNA is TGTGCCAGCAGTTATCGGAGACAGGGGTCAGGACAGCCCCAGCATTTT. It yields the protein CASSYRRQGSGQPQHF.

This chain links TRBV5-1 with TRBJ2-1, with D possibly matching TRBD1 (7 bases). This CDR3 has 18 residues. Germline CDR1 SGHRS, CDR2 YFSETQ. V gave up 3 bases and J gave up 1 base, with 20 bases separating them. The chain's CDR3 is CASSSAEAPGGSYNEQFF. DNA for the CDR3: TGCGCCAGCAGCTCCGCTGAAGCGCCAGGGGGGTCCTACAATGAGCAGTTCTTC.

The V call is TRBV4-2, the J call TRBJ2-3, with no clear D. CDR1 LGHNA and CDR2 YNFKEQ come from the germline V gene. The CDR3 is made up of 13 amino acids. Trimming left V 0 bases short and J 4 bases short, with 5 bases between. CDR3 protein: CASSQEAPDTQYF. For the CDR3, the DNA is TGTGCCAGCAGCCAAGAGGCGCCAGATACGCAGTATTTT.

This clone was observed once. This chain joins TRBV7-2 and TRBJ1-1; TRBD1 matches at 11 bases. The CDR3 is made up of 15 amino acids. Germline trimming cut 5 bases from V and 4 bases from J; bases unmatched to any gene: 6. Germline CDR1 reads SGHTA; CDR2 reads FQGNSA. CDR3 sequence: CASSQDRGLSTEAFF. The CDR3 nucleotides are TGTGCCAGCAGCCAGGACAGGGGGCTGAGCACTGAAGCTTTCTTT.

This clone was observed a single time. The genes are TRBV4-2 and TRBJ2-3; TRBD2 is a possible D gene (6 bases). CDR3 length: 15 amino acids. With 3 bases removed from V and 0 bases from J, the gap between germline ends came to 10 bases. CDR1 and CDR2 from the germline V gene are LGHNA and YNFKEQ. The CDR3 here is CASSQTGTSTDTQYF. Written as DNA, the CDR3 is TGTGCCAGCAGCCAGACCGGGACTAGCACAGATACGCAGTATTTT.

The chain links TRBV7-6 to TRBJ1-5; possible D gene TRBD1, 5 bases. Germline V gives CDR1 SGHVS, CDR2 FNYEAQ. V dropped 2 bases and J dropped 6 bases, with 17 bases sitting between them. The CDR3 has 16 amino acids. CDR3 protein: CASSLPPWAGTQPQHF. CDR3 nucleotide sequence: TGTGCCAGCAGCTTACCCCCTTGGGCAGGGACTCAGCCCCAGCATTTT.

The rearrangement joins TRBV19 to TRBJ2-7; TRBD2 agrees at 8 bases. The J segment lost 4 bases and the V segment lost 5 bases, leaving 10 bases of the junction unmatched. CDR1 is LNHDA and CDR2 is SQIVND in the germline V gene (reference sequence). CDR3 length: 15 amino acids. The CDR3 here is CASSFSGGQGYEQYF. The CDR3 bases are TGTGCCAGTAGTTTCTCGGGAGGGCAAGGTTACGAGCAGTACTTC.

The chain recombines TRBV2 with TRBJ2-1, with 7 bases lining up with TRBD1. CDR3 length equals 16 residues. With V trimmed by 4 bases and J by 3 bases, 9 bases remained unmatched. Germline CDR1 is SNHLY and CDR2 is FYNNEI. CDR3 amino acids: CASSGGTARGYNEQFF. CDR3 DNA sequence: TGTGCCAGCAGTGGAGGGACAGCCAGGGGCTACAATGAGCAGTTCTTC. Full variable domain (outside the CDR3, taken from reference TRBV2 and TRBJ2-1): EPEVTQTPSHQVTQMGQEVILRCVPISNHLYFYWYRQILGQKVEFLVSFYNNEISEKSEIFDDQFSVERPDGSNFTLKIRSTKLEDSAMYFCASSGGTARGYNEQFFGPGTRLTVL.

This chain connects TRBV27 to TRBJ1-2; D might be TRBD1 (5 bases). CDR1 is MNHEY, CDR2 SMNVEV, per germline (reference sequence). This CDR3 comprises 14 residues. V lost 4 bases to trimming and J lost 4 bases, with 13 bases between them. CDR3 residues: CASSSLGGSYGYTF. In DNA, the CDR3 is TGTGCCAGCAGTTCCCTGGGGGGGAGCTATGGCTACACCTTC.

This clone was seen a handful of times. The chain uses TRBV6-1 and TRBJ2-2; 9 bases align to TRBD1. CDR3 length equals 16 residues. Germline-derived CDR1 and CDR2 are MNHNS and SASEGT. V lost 6 bases, J lost 7 bases, and 12 bases stayed unmatched. The CDR3 is CASREPGQGKYGELFF. The DNA for the CDR3 is TGTGCCAGCAGAGAACCGGGACAGGGAAAATACGGGGAGCTGTTTTTT.

The CDR3 bases are TGCGCCAGCAGCCAAACCCTACGCTCTGGGGCCAACGTCCTGACTTTC. Residues: CASSQTLRSGANVLTF. This rearrangement joins TRBV4-3 to TRBJ2-6, with D uncertain. CDR1 LGHNA and CDR2 YSLEER come from the germline V gene. Between the trimmed V and J ends, which lost 2 bases and 0 bases, there was a span of 8 bases. The CDR3 is 16 amino acids.

This chain joins TRBV21-1 and TRBJ2-1; no check of the table's D call, TRBD1, against the DNA was made. TRBV21-1 is a recognized pseudogene. This CDR3 contains 16 residues. The CDR3 bases are TGTGCCAGCAGCATACCTCCGGGGACAGGCTACAATGAGCAGTTCTTC. Its protein is CASSIPPGTGYNEQFF.

The V and J genes are TRBV30 and TRBJ2-7, with D uncertain. Germline assignment: CDR1 GTSNPN and CDR2 SVGIG (reference sequence). Trimming removed 0 bases from V and 4 bases from J, with 10 bases in between. The length of the CDR3 is 13 residues. The CDR3 coding sequence is TGTGCCTGGAGTGTAGGAGTGGAGTACGAGCAGTACTTC. It encodes CAWSVGVEYEQYF.

The chain recombines TRBV11-2 with TRBJ2-1; D uncertain. This CDR3 comprises 16 residues. Trimming pared 5 bases from V and 4 bases from J, leaving 18 bases between. Germline V gives CDR1 SGHAT, CDR2 FQNNGV. CDR3 nucleotide sequence: TGTGCCAGCAGCCCGGACCAGTATGCGAAATACAATGAGCAGTTCTTC. The encoded protein is CASSPDQYAKYNEQFF.

This clone was picked up one time. The chain recombines TRBV30 with TRBJ2-4; D might be TRBD2 (5 bases). CDR1 is GTSNPN, CDR2 SVGIG, per germline (reference sequence). The CDR3 has 17 residues. V was cut by 1 base and J by 1 base, with 17 bases left in between. The CDR3 sequence: CAWSAYSYGMAKNIQYF. CDR3 nucleotides: TGTGCCTGGAGTGCATATTCATACGGGATGGCCAAAAACATTCAGTACTTC.

The chain has TRBV10-3 and TRBJ2-2; the match to TRBD1 covers 8 bases. The germline V gene encodes CDR1 ENHRY and CDR2 SYGVKD. The CDR3 is 17 residues long. V shed 0 bases and J 5 bases; nucleotides not matched to a gene: 8. As DNA, the CDR3 is TGTGCCATCAGTGAGTCCCTGGGGACAGGTGTTACCGGGGAGCTGTTTTTT. Protein sequence: CAISESLGTGVTGELFF.

V and J are TRBV2 and TRBJ2-7; D is unclear. CDR1 and CDR2 from the germline V gene are SNHLY and FYNNEI. Trimming removed 0 bases from V and 6 bases from J, with 6 bases in between. The CDR3 runs to 12 residues. The chain's CDR3 is CASSEAHVEQYF. The CDR3 DNA is TGTGCCAGCAGTGAAGCGCACGTCGAGCAGTACTTC. Drawing the rest from reference TRBV2 and TRBJ2-7, the complete variable domain is EPEVTQTPSHQVTQMGQEVILRCVPISNHLYFYWYRQILGQKVEFLVSFYNNEISEKSEIFDDQFSVERPDGSNFTLKIRSTKLEDSAMYFCASSEAHVEQYFGPGTRLTVT.

The chain has TRBV9 and TRBJ2-3; D is possibly TRBD1 or TRBD2 (7 bases each). The CDR3 extends over 16 amino acids. The V gene's germline CDR1 is SGDLS and CDR2 YYNGEE. The V end lost 0 bases, the J end lost 1 base, and 12 bases lay between the germline ends. The CDR3 DNA reads TGTGCCAGCAGCGTAGCAGGGGGGGCCCGCACAGATACGCAGTATTTT. Translated: CASSVAGGARTDTQYF.

The chain couples TRBV19 to TRBJ2-5; D unresolved. The V end lost 8 bases, the J end lost 4 bases, and 14 bases lay between the germline ends. The CDR3 sequence is 13 residues long. Germline V gene lookup returns CDR1 LNHDA and CDR2 SQIVND (reference sequence). The CDR3 region is CASAGFWGETQYF. The CDR3 DNA sequence: TGTGCCAGTGCCGGTTTTTGGGGAGAGACCCAGTACTTC.

The CDR3 coding sequence is TGTGCCAGCAGCTTAGCCCGAGGACTAGCGGGGTTGCTGGGAGGAGAGACCCAGTACTTC. Protein: CASSLARGLAGLLGGETQYF. J is TRBJ2-5 and V is TRBV7-2, with 12 bases aligning to TRBD2. CDR1 and CDR2 from the germline V gene are SGHTA and FQGNSA. The ends lost 0 bases at V and 4 bases at J; junction bases unmatched: 15. The CDR3 has 20 amino acids. Variable domain in full (rest from reference TRBV7-2 and TRBJ2-5): GAGVSQSPSNKVTEKGKDVELRCDPISGHTALYWYRQSLGQGLEFLIYFQGNSAPDKSGLPSDRFSAERTGGSVSTLTIQRTQQEDSAVYLCASSLARGLAGLLGGETQYFGPGTRLLVL.

This clone has just a few counts. The chain couples TRBV6-5 to TRBJ1-5; the D is unclear. The V and J ends lost 5 bases and 8 bases respectively, with 13 bases between them. The CDR3 contains 13 residues. The germline gives CDR1 MNHEY, CDR2 SVGAGI. CDR3 nucleotide sequence: TGTGCCAGCAGTCTCCGGGAAGATAAGCCCCAGCATTTT. Protein product: CASSLREDKPQHF.

The rearrangement links TRBV5-6 to TRBJ2-4; 8 bases fit TRBD2. V gave up 5 bases and J gave up 6 bases; unmatched junction bases: 7. This CDR3 region has 14 residues. Germline CDR1 and CDR2: SGHDT and YYEEEE. Here the CDR3 DNA reads TGTGCCAGCAGGGGCGGGGGGCGAGCAAACATTCAGTACTTC. Protein product: CASRGGGRANIQYF.

J is TRBJ2-5 and V is TRBV7-2, with 8 bases lining up with TRBD1. The ends lost 5 bases at V and 4 bases at J; junction bases unmatched: 6. Germline values: CDR1 SGHTA, CDR2 FQGNSA. The CDR3 spans 14 residues. CDR3 residues: CASSRTGLPETQYF. DNA for the CDR3: TGTGCCAGCAGCCGGACAGGGCTTCCAGAGACCCAGTACTTC.

The chain carries TRBV27 and TRBJ2-3, with 7 positions matching TRBD1. CDR1 is MNHEY and CDR2 is SMNVEV in the germline V gene (reference sequence). The V gene end was trimmed by 6 bases and the J gene end by 0 bases; junction bases not matched to a gene: 6. This CDR3 comprises 15 residues. CDR3 DNA: TGTGCCAGCAGCCCCCGGGACAGTAGCACAGATACGCAGTATTTT. Translating gives CASSPRDSSTDTQYF.